Listed below are T cell receptor beta chains from one sample, sequenced in a study of PD-1 blockade in classical Hodgkin lymphoma. TCRdb's copy holds only in-frame clones and misses some; the assay was immunoSEQ multiplex PCR. The sample lists approximately 110,000 clones, roughly 90% occurring once. The sample in question was peripheral blood mononuclear cells (PBMCs), obtained before the fourth cycle of nivolumab. Receptor source: a human donor with classical Hodgkin lymphoma. The CDR3 runs from the conserved cysteine through the conserved F or W. A row's size may be missing; if present it is once, few, many or a size class.

j_call | clone_size | v_call | cdr3_aa
TRBJ2-7 | NA | TRBV19 | CASRAGYSYEQYF
TRBJ2-2 | NA | TRBV25-1 | CASSAILGGELFF
TRBJ1-5 | NA | TRBV5-8 | CASSLNSNQPQHF
TRBJ2-1 | once | TRBV4-3 | CASSQDFYEYNEQFF
TRBJ1-1 | once | TRBV14 | CASSQGTFGAFF
TRBJ2-1 | NA | TRBV10-1 | CATKLSGSYNEQFF
TRBJ2-7 | NA | TRBV5-6 | CASRDRVNYEQYF
TRBJ2-7 | NA | TRBV20-1 | CSARANYEQYF
TRBJ1-5 | NA | TRBV27 | CASSLSWQGIGQPQHF
TRBJ1-4 | once | TRBV4-3 | CASSHGQVNEKLFF
TRBJ2-1 | NA | TRBV19 | CASTPGQYNEQFF
TRBJ1-1 | few | TRBV27 | CASSSYGAEAFF
TRBJ2-7 | NA | TRBV27 | CASSKEDGSEQYF
TRBJ1-1 | once | TRBV7-2 | CASSSRDSRMGTEAFF
TRBJ2-1 | NA | TRBV28 | CASSPRLAGGEQFF
TRBJ1-1 | NA | TRBV5-1 | CASSLNGGYTEAFF
TRBJ1-2 | NA | TRBV18 | CASTPGQQRGYGYTF
TRBJ1-1 | NA | TRBV6-6 | CASSYRQGAQNTEAFF
TRBJ2-7 | NA | TRBV11-2 | CASSLRVTSGRGYEQYF
TRBJ1-2 | once | TRBV29-1 | CSVQVGSGGYTF
TRBJ2-2 | NA | TRBV29-1 | CSARANGELFF
TRBJ2-1 | NA | TRBV27 | CASSLLYPTSGTNEQFF
TRBJ2-3 | NA | TRBV4-2 | CASGREPSTDTQYF
TRBJ2-7 | NA | TRBV28 | CASRPGQPSSYEQYF
TRBJ2-1 | NA | TRBV7-2 | CASSSTSGNEQFF
TRBJ1-2 | NA | TRBV7-9 | CASSPQGGTSNYGYTF
TRBJ2-3 | once | TRBV10-3 | CAISPLGGRDTQYF
TRBJ2-7 | NA | TRBV4-3 | CASSQEGTGFYEQYF
TRBJ2-1 | NA | TRBV20-1 | CSARDNEQFF
TRBJ2-7 | NA | TRBV5-1 | CASSLLNGGVEQYF
TRBJ2-3 | NA | TRBV11-2 | CASSLVAYGTGNTDTQYF
TRBJ1-1 | NA | TRBV19 | CASIPRRGQGGTEAFF
TRBJ1-1 | NA | TRBV27 | CASSSNAFVTEAFF
TRBJ1-2 | once | TRBV15 | CATSPTGYGYTF
TRBJ2-5 | NA | TRBV5-1 | CASSPIPSGKGETQYF
TRBJ1-2 | NA | TRBV28 | CASSLLPRGAKGYTF
TRBJ2-7 | NA | TRBV10-3 | CAISPILGRGDEQYF
TRBJ2-3 | NA | TRBV6-1 | CASSERLSGLGDTQYF
TRBJ1-1 | NA | TRBV4-1 | CASSQMGQGMNTEAFF
TRBJ2-5 | NA | TRBV6-5 | CASRDRDQETQYF
TRBJ2-7 | NA | TRBV6-1 | CASRTPAAYEQYF
TRBJ2-2 | NA | TRBV30 | CAWSPAGTGELFF
TRBJ1-1 | NA | TRBV7-9 | CASSFSDRYLRAFF
TRBJ1-3 | NA | TRBV30 | CAWAGVRNTIYF
TRBJ2-1 | NA | TRBV19 | CASSPLGLAGVPEQFF
TRBJ1-1 | NA | TRBV19 | CASSYRVSRGRGTEAFF
TRBJ1-1 | once | TRBV18 | CASSPGGSGTEAFF
TRBJ2-4 | NA | TRBV5-1 | CASSGGVNSAKNIQYF